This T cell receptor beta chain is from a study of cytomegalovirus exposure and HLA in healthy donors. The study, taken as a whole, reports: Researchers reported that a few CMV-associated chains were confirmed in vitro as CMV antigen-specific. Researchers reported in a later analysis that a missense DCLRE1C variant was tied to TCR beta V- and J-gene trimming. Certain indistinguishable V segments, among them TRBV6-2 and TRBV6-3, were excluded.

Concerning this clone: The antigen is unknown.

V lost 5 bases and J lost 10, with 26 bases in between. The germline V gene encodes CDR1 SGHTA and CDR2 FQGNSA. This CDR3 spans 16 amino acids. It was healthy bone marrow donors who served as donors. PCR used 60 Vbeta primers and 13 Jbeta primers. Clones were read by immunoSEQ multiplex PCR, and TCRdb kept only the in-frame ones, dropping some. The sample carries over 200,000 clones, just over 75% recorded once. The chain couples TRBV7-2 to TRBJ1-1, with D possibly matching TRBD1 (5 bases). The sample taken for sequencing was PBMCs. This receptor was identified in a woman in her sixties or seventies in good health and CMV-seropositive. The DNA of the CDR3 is TGTGCCAGCAGCCCCCCAGGCCGGGGCCACTTCGGGGGAGCTTTCTTT. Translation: CASSPPGRGHFGGAFF.